Here is one T cell receptor beta chain with its context. The CDR3 covers 15 residues. The V and J ends lost 4 bases and 1 base, in that order; junction bases with no gene match: 3. Germline V gene sequence: CDR1 SGDLS, CDR2 YYNGEE. Here immunoSEQ multiplex PCR was the method, and the copy in TCRdb shows in-frame clones only, minus some. The table records 240,000 or so clones, just under 85% of them present only once. The source of the sample is a study of blood T cell repertoires in COVID-19. Sequences were obtained from peripheral blood. The sequence derives from a woman at least 80 years old with acute or convalescent COVID-19. This chain joins TRBV9 and TRBJ2-1; 9 nucleotides line up with TRBD1. The CDR3 sequence: CASSKTGGSYNEQFF. The DNA for the CDR3 is TGTGCCAGCAGCAAGACAGGGGGATCCTACAATGAGCAGTTCTTC.